The 32 T cell receptor beta chains listed next were all sequenced from one sample in a study of beta chain features in type 1 diabetes. Study-level findings and limits: TCRB CDR3s from Type 1 diabetes patients were moderately but significantly shorter in all four CD4+ subsets.

The authors reverse transcribed all of the isolated RNA, so sequencing captured expressed TCRB transcripts. Sequencing used immunoSEQ multiplex PCR; TCRdb keeps in-frame clones, though not all of them. The repertoire holds approximately 150,000 clones, with about 12% as singletons. These receptors lack a known antigen. Sequenced input: central memory CD4+ T cells from blood. The source is a man between 18 and 35 years old with type 1 diabetes.

This clone has only a few counts. The chain carries TRBV7-9 and TRBJ1-2; the D gene is possibly TRBD1 (5 bases). V was cut by 3 bases and J by 8 bases, with 10 bases left in between. The CDR3 sequence is 12 residues long. Germline V gives CDR1 SEHNR, CDR2 FQNEAQ (reference sequence). DNA for the CDR3: TGTGCCAGCAGCTTCCCCGGGGGAGGCTACACCTTC. Amino acids: CASSFPGGGYTF. The full variable domain, with the rest looked up from reference TRBV7-9 and TRBJ1-2, is DTGVSQNPRHKITKRGQNVTFRCDPISEHNRLYWYRQTLGQGPEFLTYFQNEAQLEKSRLLSDRFSAERPKGSFSTLEIQRTEQGDSAMYLCASSFPGGGYTFGSGTRLTVV.

This clone has a count of ten or more. The chain uses TRBV30 and TRBJ2-7; tentatively, D is TRBD2 (6 bases). The CDR3 consists of 15 residues. V was clipped by 4 bases and J by 2 bases, with 18 bases between them. Germline lookup yields CDR1 GTSNPN and CDR2 SVGIG (reference sequence). The CDR3, as DNA: TGTGCCTGGACCTCCGGGGAGGATTTTACCTACGAGCAGTACTTC. It yields the protein CAWTSGEDFTYEQYF.

This rearrangement joins TRBV10-3 to TRBJ2-7; a weak D match, TRBD1 (6 bases). The CDR3 loop spans 13 amino acids. Germline V lookup: CDR1 ENHRY, CDR2 SYGVKD. The V gene lost 4 bases and the J gene lost 0 bases, with 7 bases spanning the gap. In DNA form, the CDR3 reads TGTGCCATCAGTGGACAGGACTCCTACGAGCAGTACTTC. This gives the protein CAISGQDSYEQYF.

Only one count was recorded for this clone. V usage is TRBV7-2 and J usage is TRBJ1-6; the D is unclear. CDR3 length: 14 amino acids. Per germline, CDR1 SGHTA and CDR2 FQGNSA. Trimming took off 5 bases at V and 3 bases at J, with 8 bases between the two ends. The CDR3 bases are TGTGCCAGCAGCCTGGACGGCTATAATTCACCCCTCCACTTT. It encodes CASSLDGYNSPLHF.

The CDR3 nucleotides read TGTGCCTGGGAAAGACCCCGACAGGGGTTAGCTGGGGCCAACGTCCTGACTTTC. The encoded protein is CAWERPRQGLAGANVLTF. V gene TRBV30 combines with J gene TRBJ2-6, with 8 positions matching TRBD1. The CDR3 has 18 amino acids. With V trimmed by 5 bases and J by 2 bases, 14 bases remained unmatched. Germline-derived CDR1 and CDR2 are GTSNPN and SVGIG (reference sequence).

V and J are TRBV5-6 and TRBJ1-6; no clear D gene. The CDR3 has 14 amino acids. Per germline, CDR1 SGHDT and CDR2 YYEEEE. Trimming left V 4 bases short and J 9 bases short, with 14 bases between. The DNA of the CDR3 is TGTGCCAGCAGCCGGGAAGGGCTGGCTTCACCCCTCCACTTT. Its protein is CASSREGLASPLHF.

This clone was seen ten or more times. The V call is TRBV11-2, the J call TRBJ2-1, with 12 bases identical to TRBD2. The V gene's germline CDR1 is SGHAT and CDR2 FQNNGV. V was clipped by 3 bases and J by 6 bases; unmatched bases: 6. The CDR3 runs 16 residues. The CDR3 sequence: CASSFSLAGGFNEQFF. CDR3 DNA sequence: TGTGCCAGCAGCTTTTCTCTAGCGGGGGGGTTCAATGAGCAGTTCTTC.

This clone was recorded a few times. The chain joins TRBV15 to TRBJ2-1; TRBD2 matches at 7 bases. The V segment lost 5 bases and the J segment 7 bases; nucleotides outside the gene matches: 17. Germline CDR1 is LNHNV and CDR2 is YYDKDF (reference sequence). This CDR3 region has 17 residues. CDR3 in amino acids: CATSAPRGGPTRNEQFF. The CDR3 DNA reads as TGTGCCACCAGCGCCCCCCGGGGAGGGCCTACTAGGAATGAGCAGTTCTTC.

This clone was observed many times. The chain combines TRBV30 with TRBJ1-3, with D uncertain. Germline CDR1 and CDR2: GTSNPN and SVGIG (reference sequence). Trimming took off 0 bases at V and 6 bases at J, with 9 bases between the two ends. CDR3 length: 13 residues. The CDR3 sequence is CAWSVNLPNTIYF. CDR3 DNA: TGTGCCTGGAGTGTAAACCTTCCAAACACCATATATTTT.

This clone was picked up many times. The gene calls are TRBV10-3 and TRBJ2-1, with TRBD2 matching 11 bases. Germline trimming cut 7 bases from V and 8 bases from J; bases unmatched to any gene: 10. The CDR3 totals 15 residues. Per the germline V gene, CDR1 is ENHRY and CDR2 is SYGVKD. The CDR3 is CAIKPSGGPLDEQFF. The CDR3 DNA reads as TGTGCCATCAAGCCTAGCGGGGGGCCTTTGGATGAGCAGTTCTTC.

A word on this clone: A far larger clone is only one base removed, so a read error is likely. This sequence joins TRBV10-3 and TRBJ2-1; the D call may be TRBD1 or TRBD2 (6 bases each). The CDR3 spans 14 residues. Trimming took 7 bases from V and 0 from J, leaving 10 bases between them. The germline gives CDR1 ENHRY, CDR2 SYGVKD. CDR3 loop: CAITGADSYNEQFF. For the CDR3, the DNA is TGTGCCATCACGGGGGCCGACTCCTACAATGAGCAGTTCTTC.

This clone was counted a few times. This rearrangement joins TRBV10-3 to TRBJ1-2, with 7 bases aligning to TRBD1. The CDR3 has 14 residues. Germline CDR1 is ENHRY and CDR2 is SYGVKD. The trim removed 6 bases at V and 6 bases at J, leaving 10 bases unmatched. The CDR3 loop reads CAISGQEIGNGYTF. CDR3 nucleotide sequence: TGTGCCATCAGCGGACAGGAAATAGGGAATGGCTACACCTTC.

This chain links TRBV2 with TRBJ1-5; TRBD1 matches at 10 bases. The germline CDR1 and CDR2 sequences are SNHLY and FYNNEI. V shed 5 bases and J 1 base; nucleotides not matched to a gene: 8. The CDR3 is 17 residues long. CDR3 residues: CASSPPGQGTSNQPQHF. The CDR3 region has the DNA TGTGCCAGCAGTCCCCCGGGACAGGGGACAAGCAATCAGCCCCAGCATTTT.

V usage is TRBV4-1 and J usage is TRBJ2-1; 10 nucleotides match TRBD2. This CDR3 contains 19 residues. The trim removed 5 bases at V and 0 bases at J, leaving 13 bases unmatched. CDR1 is MGHRA, CDR2 YSYEKL, per germline. The CDR3 sequence is CASSSPGLAYVRSYNEQFF. The CDR3 DNA reads TGCGCCAGCAGCTCACCGGGACTAGCGTACGTTCGCTCCTACAATGAGCAGTTCTTC.

V and J are TRBV5-1 and TRBJ1-4; D not resolved. CDR1 is SGHRS and CDR2 is YFSETQ in the germline V gene. CDR3 length equals 15 residues. V shed 1 base and J shed 0 bases, with 7 bases lying between them. CDR3 in DNA: TGCGCCAGCAGCTTGACAGTGTCAACTAATGAAAAACTGTTTTTT. This translates into CASSLTVSTNEKLFF.

This rearrangement joins TRBV6-4 to TRBJ2-3; D is uncertain. The ends were cut back, 6 bases at V and 2 bases at J, with 12 bases in the middle. From germline, CDR1 is MRHNA and CDR2 SNTAGT. CDR3 length equals 14 residues. CDR3 residues: CASRPDRYTDTQYF. The CDR3, as DNA: TGTGCCAGCAGACCAGATAGATACACAGATACGCAGTATTTT.

There are many counts of this clone. The CDR3 reads CASTTSGANVLTF. DNA of the CDR3: TGTGCCAGCACTACCTCTGGGGCCAACGTCCTGACTTTC. The chain carries TRBV27 and TRBJ2-6; D is uncertain. Trimming pared 7 bases from V and 0 bases from J, leaving 4 bases between. This CDR3 comprises 13 residues. Germline V gives CDR1 MNHEY, CDR2 SMNVEV (reference sequence).

Written as DNA, the CDR3 is TGTGCCAGCAGCACCGGGACCGCTGCTAGAGAGACCCAGTACTTC. Translating it yields CASSTGTAARETQYF. This chain uses TRBV5-6 with TRBJ2-5; D possibly matches TRBD1 or TRBD2 (5 bases each). CDR1 SGHDT and CDR2 YYEEEE come from the germline V gene. This CDR3 has 15 amino acids. The V end lost 4 bases, the J end lost 4 bases, and 17 bases lay between the germline ends.

V and J are TRBV30 and TRBJ2-3; the D gene is possibly TRBD2 (6 bases). The CDR3 runs 14 residues. The germline V gene encodes CDR1 GTSNPN and CDR2 SVGIG (reference sequence). Trimming left V 4 bases short and J 3 bases short, with 14 bases between. The CDR3 spells CAWNFGGATDTQYF. CDR3 nucleotide sequence: TGTGCCTGGAACTTTGGCGGGGCGACAGATACGCAGTATTTT.

V usage is TRBV9 and J usage is TRBJ1-5; D is unclear. Trimming pared 4 bases from V and 6 bases from J, leaving 23 bases between. Germline loops: CDR1 SGDLS, CDR2 YYNGEE. The CDR3 totals 17 residues. Here the CDR3 DNA reads TGTGCCAGCAGCCCTCACCCGATGTCCCAGGTTAGTCAGCCCCAGCATTTT. It codes for CASSPHPMSQVSQPQHF. The complete variable domain, with remaining parts taken from reference TRBV9 and TRBJ1-5, reads DSGVTQTPKHLITATGQRVTLRCSPRSGDLSVYWYQQSLDQGLQFLIQYYNGEERAKGNILERFSAQQFPDLHSELNLSSLELGDSALYFCASSPHPMSQVSQPQHFGDGTRLSIL.

This clone was observed a few times. This chain uses TRBV6-6 with TRBJ2-3, with D unclear. The CDR3 runs to 14 residues. CDR1 MNHNY and CDR2 SVGAGI come from the germline V gene (reference sequence). Trimming pared 5 bases from V and 1 base from J, leaving 10 bases between. In nucleotides, the CDR3 is TGTGCCAGCAGTAGGGCGTCGGGCACAGATACGCAGTATTTT. It specifies CASSRASGTDTQYF.

This clone was found a few times. The CDR3 sequence is CASSPHSQDEQYF. In DNA form, the CDR3 reads TGTGCCAGCTCACCACATAGTCAGGACGAGCAGTACTTC. The chain carries TRBV18 and TRBJ2-7; D gene unclear. The CDR3 runs to 13 residues. V was clipped by 1 base and J by 5 bases, with 9 bases between them. Germline CDR1 reads KGHSH; CDR2 reads LQKENI. Looking up the rest from reference TRBV18 and TRBJ2-7 gives the full variable domain: NAGVMQNPRHLVRRRGQEARLRCSPMKGHSHVYWYRQLPEEGLKFMVYLQKENIIDESGMPKERFSAEFPKEGPSILRIQQVVRGDSAAYFCASSPHSQDEQYFGPGTRLTVT.

The rearrangement links TRBV30 to TRBJ1-3; TRBD1 might be the D (6 bases). From germline, CDR1 is GTSNPN and CDR2 SVGIG (reference sequence). V dropped 4 bases and J dropped 2 bases, with 15 bases sitting between them. This CDR3 comprises 15 residues. CDR3 nucleotides: TGTGCCTGGACTCGAGGGGGGGTCACTGGAAACACCATATATTTT. Encoded protein: CAWTRGGVTGNTIYF.

The V gene is TRBV30, the J gene TRBJ2-7; 11 bases line up with TRBD1. CDR1 and CDR2 (germline): GTSNPN, SVGIG (reference sequence). V shed 7 bases, J shed 5 bases, and the junction held 13 bases outside the gene matches. The CDR3 extends over 15 amino acids. CDR3 amino acids: CASTRSRTGGHEQYF. Here the CDR3 DNA reads TGTGCCTCAACTCGATCCCGGACAGGGGGCCACGAGCAGTACTTC.

The chain is built from TRBV19 and TRBJ2-1; 8 nucleotides agree with TRBD1. Trimming removed 5 bases from V and 2 bases from J; junction bases left unmatched: 5. CDR1 and CDR2 (germline): LNHDA, SQIVND (reference sequence). CDR3 length equals 15 residues. The CDR3 DNA sequence: TGTGCCAGTAGTGGCGGACAGGGTACCTACAATGAGCAGTTCTTC. Protein product: CASSGGQGTYNEQFF.

The chain links TRBV5-1 to TRBJ2-3; no clear D. This CDR3 is built from 15 residues. V shed 0 bases and J shed 0 bases, with 8 bases lying between them. CDR1 is SGHRS and CDR2 is YFSETQ in the germline V gene. CDR3 loop: CASSLGVGSTDTQYF. The CDR3, as DNA: TGCGCCAGCAGCTTGGGGGTAGGAAGCACAGATACGCAGTATTTT.

This clone was seen at least ten times. This rearrangement joins TRBV13 to TRBJ2-1; 10 bases are a match to TRBD2. The CDR3 is 16 amino acids. V lost 5 bases to trimming and J lost 9 bases; unmatched junction nucleotides: 13. The germline CDR1 and CDR2 sequences are PRHDT and FYEKMQ (reference sequence). The CDR3 DNA sequence: TGTGCCAGCAGCCTAAGCGGGGGGGCTGGGTCGGGTGAGCAGTTCTTC. This encodes CASSLSGGAGSGEQFF.

This clone was detected a few times. The chain employs TRBV30 and TRBJ1-1; D gene uncertain. The germline V gene encodes CDR1 GTSNPN and CDR2 SVGIG (reference sequence). The CDR3 has 12 amino acids. Trimming pared 2 bases from V and 13 bases from J, leaving 17 bases between. The CDR3 region is CAWSHPPGPDFF. As DNA, the CDR3 is TGTGCCTGGAGTCACCCCCCGGGCCCAGATTTCTTT.

This clone was observed a handful of times. The rearrangement uses TRBV7-9 and TRBJ2-5, with TRBD2 identical over 12 bases. Germline CDR1 and CDR2: SEHNR and FQNEAQ (reference sequence). The CDR3 has 15 residues. With V trimmed by 4 bases and J by 3 bases, 3 bases remained unmatched. CDR3 sequence: CASSSLAGGEETQYF. DNA for the CDR3: TGTGCCAGCAGCTCACTAGCGGGGGGAGAAGAGACCCAGTACTTC.

This clone showed up just a few times. J is TRBJ1-4 and V is TRBV29-1, with 8 bases aligning to TRBD1. There are 13 residues in the CDR3. V lost 5 bases and J lost 8; bases outside the gene matches: 7. CDR1 SQVTM and CDR2 ANQGSEA come from the germline V gene. The CDR3 protein is CSVSGQGSEKLFF. CDR3 coding DNA: TGCAGCGTTTCTGGACAGGGTTCCGAAAAACTGTTTTTT. Looking up the rest from reference TRBV29-1 and TRBJ1-4 gives the full variable domain: SAVISQKPSRDICQRGTSLTIQCQVDSQVTMMFWYRQQPGQSLTLIATANQGSEATYESGFVIDKFPISRPNLTFSTLTVSNMSPEDSSIYLCSVSGQGSEKLFFGSGTQLSVL.

This clone occurred a few times. Other DNA sequences within the sample encode an identical CDR3. The rearrangement joins TRBV29-1 to TRBJ1-1; unclear D gene. Trimming stripped 4 bases from V and 0 bases from J, with 9 bases between. Germline CDR1 and CDR2: SQVTM and ANQGSEA. The CDR3 is 13 amino acids. The CDR3 sequence is CSVGGRLNTEAFF. The CDR3 nucleotides read TGCAGCGTTGGCGGCAGGCTGAACACTGAAGCTTTCTTT.

This clone was seen only a few times. The V call is TRBV6-1, the J call TRBJ1-2; TRBD1 might be the D (5 bases). V was shortened by 5 bases and J by 0 bases, with 13 bases between the two germline ends. The CDR3 extends over 15 amino acids. Germline V gene data show CDR1 as MNHNS and CDR2 as SASEGT. Here the CDR3 DNA reads TGTGCCAGCAGTTCTGTTAGGGGAGCTAACTATGGCTACACCTTC. This encodes CASSSVRGANYGYTF.